The 5 T cell receptor beta chains reported below all come from one sample, sequenced in a study of shared clonotypes between healthy human individuals. Generated by immunoSEQ multiplex PCR, the TCRdb table keeps only in-frame clones and is missing some. Of 1.5 million to 1.9 million clones in the sample, 95% to 99% are singletons; the top ten hold roughly 0.45%. Sequenced: naive CD4+ T cells sorted from blood. Indicated subset: CD45RA+ positively selected. These TCRs come from a man in his thirties or forties in good health.

J is TRBJ2-4 and V is TRBV2, with 8 bases aligning to TRBD1. V lost 6 bases and J lost 6; bases outside the gene matches: 4. This CDR3 has 13 amino acids. Germline-derived CDR1 and CDR2 are SNHLY and FYNNEI. CDR3 in amino acids: CASSSGTGNIQYF. CDR3 nucleotides: TGTGCCAGCAGCTCCGGGACAGGAAACATTCAGTACTTC.

The CDR3 here is CASSTGIGGNQPQHF. CDR3 DNA sequence: TGTGCCAGCTCAACAGGGATTGGGGGCAATCAGCCCCAGCATTTT. V usage is TRBV18 and J usage is TRBJ1-5, with D perhaps TRBD1 (6 bases). The germline CDR1 and CDR2 sequences are KGHSH and LQKENI. V shed 5 bases and J shed 2 bases, with 13 bases lying between them. The CDR3 spans 15 residues.

This chain joins TRBV30 and TRBJ2-1, with D tentatively TRBD2 (6 bases). Trimming cost V 2 bases and J 9 bases, with 17 bases left between them. Looked up from germline, CDR1 is GTSNPN and CDR2 is SVGIG (reference sequence). The CDR3 extends over 14 amino acids. The CDR3 loop is CAWSRDSITLEQFF. The CDR3, as DNA: TGTGCCTGGAGTCGGGACTCCATTACACTTGAGCAGTTCTTC.

The chain links TRBV18 to TRBJ2-1; D is unclear. Germline V lookup: CDR1 KGHSH, CDR2 LQKENI. The CDR3 extends over 14 amino acids. The V end was cut by 2 bases, the J end by 0 bases, with 5 bases between. CDR3 protein: CASSPINSYNEQFF. DNA for the CDR3: TGTGCCAGCTCACCAATCAACTCCTACAATGAGCAGTTCTTC.

This sequence joins TRBV27 and TRBJ1-2; no clear D. CDR3 size: 18 residues. Germline-derived CDR1 and CDR2 are MNHEY and SMNVEV (reference sequence). Trimming took 0 bases from V and 5 from J, leaving 22 bases between them. CDR3 in DNA: TGTGCCAGCAGTTTATCGTCCGTCAGAAGGACGGAACGGTATGGCTACACCTTC. It specifies CASSLSSVRRTERYGYTF.